This T cell receptor (beta chain) was identified during a study of T cell repertoires in cytomegalovirus infection. This clonotype has more than one count but fewer than ten. What it binds is not known. Germline V gene data show CDR1 as MNHEY and CDR2 as SVGAGI. There are 15 residues in the CDR3. J lost 2 bases, V lost 2 bases, and 3 bases had no gene match. TCRdb processed the reads anew with MiXCR; each CDR3 protein has one entry. The repertoire consists of hundreds of thousands of distinct CDR3 sequences, with approximately 29% occurring once and the leading ten covering over 10%. This sample comprised cultured CD8+ T cells from PBMCs, obtained from culture after CMV antigen stimulation. The TCR sequence derives from a human donor in good health (CMV status not recorded). Some clones in this sample may be carry-over from other donors' samples. The V call is TRBV6-5, the J call TRBJ2-7; 10 positions agree with TRBD1. CDR3: CASSYGTGVTYEQYF. The CDR3 DNA follows: TGTGCCAGCAGTTACGGGACAGGGGTAACCTACGAGCAGTACTTC.